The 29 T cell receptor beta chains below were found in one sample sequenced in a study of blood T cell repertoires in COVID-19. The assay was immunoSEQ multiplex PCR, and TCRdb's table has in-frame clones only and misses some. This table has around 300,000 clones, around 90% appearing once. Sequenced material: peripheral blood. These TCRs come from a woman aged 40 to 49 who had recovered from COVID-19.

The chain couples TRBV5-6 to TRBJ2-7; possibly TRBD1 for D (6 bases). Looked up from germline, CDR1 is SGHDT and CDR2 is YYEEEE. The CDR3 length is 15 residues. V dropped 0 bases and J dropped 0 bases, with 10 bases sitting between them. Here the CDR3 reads CASSLAPGVSYEQYF. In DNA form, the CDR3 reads TGTGCCAGCAGCTTGGCCCCAGGGGTCTCCTACGAGCAGTACTTC. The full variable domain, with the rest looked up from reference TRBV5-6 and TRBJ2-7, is DAGVTQSPTHLIKTRGQQVTLRCSPKSGHDTVSWYQQALGQGPQFIFQYYEEEERQRGNFPDRFSGHQFPNYSSELNVNALLLGDSALYLCASSLAPGVSYEQYFGPGTRLTVT.

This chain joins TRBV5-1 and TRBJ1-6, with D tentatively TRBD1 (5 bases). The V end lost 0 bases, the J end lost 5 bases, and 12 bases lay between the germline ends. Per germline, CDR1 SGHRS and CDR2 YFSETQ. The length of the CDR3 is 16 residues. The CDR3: CASSLAGGVDNSPLHF. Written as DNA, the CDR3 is TGCGCCAGCAGCTTGGCCGGGGGGGTAGATAATTCACCCCTCCACTTT.

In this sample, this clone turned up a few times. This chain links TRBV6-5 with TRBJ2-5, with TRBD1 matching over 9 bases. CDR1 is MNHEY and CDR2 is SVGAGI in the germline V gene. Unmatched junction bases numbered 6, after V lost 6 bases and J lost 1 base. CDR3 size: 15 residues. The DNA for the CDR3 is TGTGCCAGCAGCGATACAGGGGGCCCCCAAGAGACCCAGTACTTC. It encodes CASSDTGGPQETQYF.

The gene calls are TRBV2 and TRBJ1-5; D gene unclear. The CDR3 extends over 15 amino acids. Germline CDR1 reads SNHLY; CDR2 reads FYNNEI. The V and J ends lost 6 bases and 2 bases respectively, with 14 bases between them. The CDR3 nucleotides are TGTGCCAGCAGCCTAAATGGGGAGGGCAATCAGCCCCAGCATTTT. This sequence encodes CASSLNGEGNQPQHF.

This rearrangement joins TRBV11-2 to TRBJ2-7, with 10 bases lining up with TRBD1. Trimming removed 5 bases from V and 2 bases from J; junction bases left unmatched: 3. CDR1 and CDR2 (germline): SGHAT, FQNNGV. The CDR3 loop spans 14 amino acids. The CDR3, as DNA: TGTGCCAGCAGCGGACAGGGGGGCCCCTACGAGCAGTACTTC. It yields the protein CASSGQGGPYEQYF. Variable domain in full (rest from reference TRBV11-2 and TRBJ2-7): EAGVAQSPRYKIIEKRQSVAFWCNPISGHATLYWYQQILGQGPKLLIQFQNNGVVDDSQLPKDRFSAERLKGVDSTLKIQPAKLEDSAVYLCASSGQGGPYEQYFGPGTRLTVT.

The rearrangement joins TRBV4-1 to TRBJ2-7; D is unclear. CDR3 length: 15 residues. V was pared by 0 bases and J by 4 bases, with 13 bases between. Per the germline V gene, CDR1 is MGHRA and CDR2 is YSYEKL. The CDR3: CASSQDENGDYEQYF. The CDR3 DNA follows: TGCGCCAGCAGCCAAGATGAAAACGGAGATTACGAGCAGTACTTC.

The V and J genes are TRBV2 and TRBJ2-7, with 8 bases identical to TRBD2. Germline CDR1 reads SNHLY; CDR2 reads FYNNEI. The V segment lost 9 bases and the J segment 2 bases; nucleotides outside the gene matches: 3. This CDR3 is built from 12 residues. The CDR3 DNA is TGTGCCAGTCTAGCGGGCCCCTACGAGCAGTACTTC. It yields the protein CASLAGPYEQYF. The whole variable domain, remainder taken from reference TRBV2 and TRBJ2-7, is EPEVTQTPSHQVTQMGQEVILRCVPISNHLYFYWYRQILGQKVEFLVSFYNNEISEKSEIFDDQFSVERPDGSNFTLKIRSTKLEDSAMYFCASLAGPYEQYFGPGTRLTVT.

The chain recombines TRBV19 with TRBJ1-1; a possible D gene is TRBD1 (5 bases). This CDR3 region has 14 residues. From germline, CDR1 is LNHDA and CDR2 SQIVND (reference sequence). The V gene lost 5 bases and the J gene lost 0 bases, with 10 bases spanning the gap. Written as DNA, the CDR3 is TGTGCCAGTAGTGACAGAGTTATGAACACTGAAGCTTTCTTT. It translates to CASSDRVMNTEAFF.

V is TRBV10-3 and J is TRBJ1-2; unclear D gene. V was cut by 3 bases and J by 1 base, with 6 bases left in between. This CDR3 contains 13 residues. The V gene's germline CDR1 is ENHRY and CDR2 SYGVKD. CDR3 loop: CAISDGVNYGYTF. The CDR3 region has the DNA TGTGCCATCAGTGACGGGGTTAACTATGGCTACACCTTC.

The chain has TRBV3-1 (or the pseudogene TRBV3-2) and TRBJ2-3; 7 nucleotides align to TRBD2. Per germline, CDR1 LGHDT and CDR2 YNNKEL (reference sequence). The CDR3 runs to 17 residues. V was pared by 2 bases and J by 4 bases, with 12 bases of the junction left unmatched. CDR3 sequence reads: CASSQYGGGPHPDTQYF. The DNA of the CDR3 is TGTGCCAGCAGCCAATACGGGGGAGGGCCCCACCCAGATACGCAGTATTTT.

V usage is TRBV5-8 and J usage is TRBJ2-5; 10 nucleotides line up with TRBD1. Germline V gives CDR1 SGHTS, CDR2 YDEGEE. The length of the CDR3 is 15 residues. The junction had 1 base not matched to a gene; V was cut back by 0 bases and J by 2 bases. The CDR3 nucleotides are TGTGCCAGCAGCTTGGGACAGGGGGCACAAGAGACCCAGTACTTC. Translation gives CASSLGQGAQETQYF.

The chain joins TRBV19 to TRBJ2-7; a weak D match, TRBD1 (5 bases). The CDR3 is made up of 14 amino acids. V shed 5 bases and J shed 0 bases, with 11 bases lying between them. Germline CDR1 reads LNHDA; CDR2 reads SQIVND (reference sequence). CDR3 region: CASSLQTASYEQYF. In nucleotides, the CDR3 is TGTGCCAGTAGTCTCCAGACAGCCTCCTACGAGCAGTACTTC.

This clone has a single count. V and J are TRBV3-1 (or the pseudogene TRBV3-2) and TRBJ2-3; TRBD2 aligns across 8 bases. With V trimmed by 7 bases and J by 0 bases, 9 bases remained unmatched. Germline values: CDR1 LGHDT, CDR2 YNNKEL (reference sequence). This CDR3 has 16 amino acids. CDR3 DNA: TGTGCCAGCACTCAAGGGGCTAGCGGGAGCACAGATACGCAGTATTTT. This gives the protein CASTQGASGSTDTQYF.

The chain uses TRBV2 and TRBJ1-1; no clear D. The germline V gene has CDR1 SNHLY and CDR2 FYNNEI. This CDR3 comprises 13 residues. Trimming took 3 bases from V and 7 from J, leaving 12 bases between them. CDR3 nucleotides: TGTGCCAGCAGTGAGCCCCTTGCGGGTGAAGCTTTCTTT. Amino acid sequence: CASSEPLAGEAFF.

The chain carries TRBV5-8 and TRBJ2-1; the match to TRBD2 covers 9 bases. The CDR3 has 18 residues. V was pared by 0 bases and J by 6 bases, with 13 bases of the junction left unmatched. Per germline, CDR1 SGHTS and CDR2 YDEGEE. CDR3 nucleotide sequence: TGTGCCAGCAGCTTGGTTACGACAGCGGGAGGACCTCCCAATGAGCAGTTCTTC. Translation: CASSLVTTAGGPPNEQFF.

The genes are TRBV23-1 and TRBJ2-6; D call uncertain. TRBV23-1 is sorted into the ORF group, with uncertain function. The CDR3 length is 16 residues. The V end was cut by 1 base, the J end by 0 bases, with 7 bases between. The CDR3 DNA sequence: TGCGCCAGCAGTCAATATTTCAGCTCTGGGGCCAACGTCCTGACTTTC. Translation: CASSQYFSSGANVLTF.

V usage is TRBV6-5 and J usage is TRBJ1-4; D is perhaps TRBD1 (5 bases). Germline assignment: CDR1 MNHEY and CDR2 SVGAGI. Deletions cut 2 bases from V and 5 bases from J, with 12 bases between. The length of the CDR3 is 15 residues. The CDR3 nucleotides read TGTGCCAGCAGTTACGGGGCAGGAAAAAATGAAAAACTGTTTTTT. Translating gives CASSYGAGKNEKLFF.

In DNA, the CDR3 is TGCAGCGTGGGGCTACTAGCGGACCAAGAGACCCAGTACTTC. Translating gives CSVGLLADQETQYF. The chain employs TRBV29-1 and TRBJ2-5, with 8 bases lining up with TRBD2. V lost 6 bases, J lost 0 bases, and 6 bases stayed unmatched. Germline V gives CDR1 SQVTM, CDR2 ANQGSEA. The CDR3 totals 14 residues.

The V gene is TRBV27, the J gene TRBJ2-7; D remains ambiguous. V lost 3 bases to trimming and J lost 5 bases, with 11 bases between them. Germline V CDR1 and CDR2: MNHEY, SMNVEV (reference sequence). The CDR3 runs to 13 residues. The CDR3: CASSFSQSNEQYF. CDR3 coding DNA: TGTGCCAGCAGTTTTTCCCAGTCGAACGAGCAGTACTTC.

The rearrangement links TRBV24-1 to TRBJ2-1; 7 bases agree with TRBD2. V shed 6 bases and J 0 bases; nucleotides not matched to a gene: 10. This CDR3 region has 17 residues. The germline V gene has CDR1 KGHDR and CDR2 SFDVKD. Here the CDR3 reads CATSNRAGMNSYNEQFF. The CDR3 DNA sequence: TGTGCCACCAGTAACCGAGCGGGGATGAACTCCTACAATGAGCAGTTCTTC.

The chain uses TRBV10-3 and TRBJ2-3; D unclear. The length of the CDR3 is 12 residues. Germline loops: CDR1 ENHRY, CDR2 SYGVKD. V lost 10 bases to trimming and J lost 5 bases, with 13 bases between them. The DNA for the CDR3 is TGTGCCAGCCGAGACCCAGGAGATACGCAGTATTTT. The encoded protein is CASRDPGDTQYF.

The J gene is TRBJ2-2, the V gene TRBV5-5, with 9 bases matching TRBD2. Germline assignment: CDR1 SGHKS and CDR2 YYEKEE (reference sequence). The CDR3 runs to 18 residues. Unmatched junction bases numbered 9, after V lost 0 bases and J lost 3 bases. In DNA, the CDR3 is TGTGCCAGCAGCTTGGTTATTAGCGGGAGATTCGACACCGGGGAGCTGTTTTTT. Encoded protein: CASSLVISGRFDTGELFF.

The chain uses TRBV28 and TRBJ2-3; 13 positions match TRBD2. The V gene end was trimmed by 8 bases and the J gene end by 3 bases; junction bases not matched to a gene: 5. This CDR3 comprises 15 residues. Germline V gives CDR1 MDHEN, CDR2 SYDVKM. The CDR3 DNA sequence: TGTGCCAGCCGCGGACTAGCGGGAGCGACAGATACGCAGTATTTT. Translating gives CASRGLAGATDTQYF.

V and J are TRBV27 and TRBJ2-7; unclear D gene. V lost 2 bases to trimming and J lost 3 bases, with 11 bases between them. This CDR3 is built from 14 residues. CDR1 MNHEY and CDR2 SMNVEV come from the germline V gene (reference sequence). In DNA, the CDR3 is TGTGCCAGCAGTTTAGGCCCCTTTTACTACGAGCAGTACTTC. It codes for CASSLGPFYYEQYF.

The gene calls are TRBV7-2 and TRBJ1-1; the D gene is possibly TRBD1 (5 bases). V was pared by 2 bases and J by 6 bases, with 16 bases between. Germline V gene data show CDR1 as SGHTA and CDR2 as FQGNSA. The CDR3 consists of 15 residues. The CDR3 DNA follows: TGTGCCAGCAGCTTAATAACAGGTTTAAGATCTGAAGCTTTCTTT. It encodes CASSLITGLRSEAFF.

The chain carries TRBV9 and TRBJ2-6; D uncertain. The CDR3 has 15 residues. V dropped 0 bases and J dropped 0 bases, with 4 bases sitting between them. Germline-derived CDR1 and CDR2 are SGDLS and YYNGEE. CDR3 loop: CASSVVFSGANVLTF. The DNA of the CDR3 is TGTGCCAGCAGCGTAGTCTTCTCTGGGGCCAACGTCCTGACTTTC.

CDR3 sequence reads: CASSLLPSGTQETQYF. The CDR3, as DNA: TGTGCCAGCAGCTTACTGCCTAGCGGTACCCAAGAGACCCAGTACTTC. The chain has TRBV11-3 and TRBJ2-5, with 7 bases lining up with TRBD2. From germline, CDR1 is SGHNT and CDR2 YENEEA. The CDR3 loop spans 16 amino acids. V dropped 2 bases and J dropped 1; count of bases not matched to a gene: 7.

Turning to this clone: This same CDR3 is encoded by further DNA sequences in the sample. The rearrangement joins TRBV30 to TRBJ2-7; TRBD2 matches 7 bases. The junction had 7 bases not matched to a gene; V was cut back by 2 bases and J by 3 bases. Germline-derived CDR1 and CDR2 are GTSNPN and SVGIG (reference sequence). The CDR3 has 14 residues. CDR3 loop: CAWSRLAGVYEQYF. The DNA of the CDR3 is TGTGCCTGGAGTCGACTGGCGGGAGTCTACGAGCAGTACTTC.

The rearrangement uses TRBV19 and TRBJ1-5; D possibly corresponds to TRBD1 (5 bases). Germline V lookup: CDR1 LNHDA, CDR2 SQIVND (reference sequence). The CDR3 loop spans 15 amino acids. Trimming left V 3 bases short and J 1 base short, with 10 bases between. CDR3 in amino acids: CASSMIGGSNQPQHF. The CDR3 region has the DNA TGTGCCAGTAGTATGATCGGGGGAAGCAATCAGCCCCAGCATTTT.